The rows below give T cell receptor beta chains drawn from one sample of a study of blood T cell repertoires in COVID-19. Produced via immunoSEQ multiplex PCR; TCRdb's table is partial and in-frame only. The table includes some 31,000 clones, 85% to 95% detected once. Material for sequencing was peripheral blood. The origin of the receptors is a human donor in a cohort sampled during active COVID-19. The CDR3 runs from the conserved cysteine through the conserved F or W. The order of the fields is V gene, J gene, D gene, clone size, CDR3 length, CDR3 protein, CDR3 DNA. A D gene is named only where the DNA matches it firmly. Not every row has a clone size; where given, it reads once, few, many or a size class.

V gene: TRBV6-5
J gene: TRBJ1-1
D gene: -
clone size: -
CDR3 length: 14
CDR3 protein: CASSYSTGNTEAFF
CDR3 DNA: TGTGCCAGCAGTTATAGCACAGGGAACACTGAAGCTTTCTTT

V gene: TRBV29-1
J gene: TRBJ2-3
D gene: -
clone size: -
CDR3 length: 16
CDR3 protein: CSVPPGSGAPTDTQYF
CDR3 DNA: TGCAGCGTGCCCCCGGGGAGCGGAGCCCCCACAGATACGCAGTATTTT

V gene: TRBV7-3
J gene: TRBJ2-7
D gene: -
clone size: -
CDR3 length: 13
CDR3 protein: CASSSQISYEQYF
CDR3 DNA: TGTGCCAGCAGCTCACAGATCTCCTACGAGCAGTACTTC

V gene: TRBV10-1
J gene: TRBJ2-5
D gene: -
clone size: -
CDR3 length: 14
CDR3 protein: CASNHRGGRETQYF
CDR3 DNA: TGCGCCAGCAATCACAGGGGGGGTCGGGAGACCCAGTACTTC

V gene: TRBV19
J gene: TRBJ1-5
D gene: TRBD1
clone size: once
CDR3 length: 15
CDR3 protein: CATLTTGGAGQPQHF
CDR3 DNA: TGTGCCACCTTAACAACAGGGGGCGCGGGCCAGCCCCAGCATTTT

V gene: TRBV19
J gene: TRBJ1-2
D gene: -
clone size: -
CDR3 length: 12
CDR3 protein: CASMAANYGYTF
CDR3 DNA: TGTGCCAGTATGGCCGCTAACTATGGCTACACCTTC

V gene: TRBV7-9
J gene: TRBJ2-7
D gene: TRBD1
clone size: once
CDR3 length: 12
CDR3 protein: CASATGLYEQYF
CDR3 DNA: TGTGCCAGCGCGACAGGGCTCTACGAGCAGTACTTC

V gene: TRBV27
J gene: TRBJ1-2
D gene: -
clone size: once
CDR3 length: 14
CDR3 protein: CASSLRGLGYGYTF
CDR3 DNA: TGTGCCAGCAGTTTAAGGGGGTTAGGCTATGGCTACACCTTC

V gene: TRBV27
J gene: TRBJ1-2
D gene: TRBD1
clone size: once
CDR3 length: 15
CDR3 protein: CASSPGQGTPSGYTF
CDR3 DNA: TGTGCCAGCAGTCCCGGACAGGGTACCCCTTCTGGCTACACCTTC

V gene: TRBV7-3
J gene: TRBJ1-1
D gene: TRBD1
clone size: once
CDR3 length: 13
CDR3 protein: CASSRQGNTEAFF
CDR3 DNA: TGTGCCAGCAGTAGACAGGGGAACACTGAAGCTTTCTTT

V gene: TRBV9
J gene: TRBJ2-2
D gene: TRBD2
clone size: once
CDR3 length: 19
CDR3 protein: CASSASWASGRGRTGELFF
CDR3 DNA: TGTGCCAGCAGCGCCTCTTGGGCTAGCGGGAGAGGTCGGACCGGGGAGCTGTTTTTT

V gene: TRBV15
J gene: TRBJ2-6
D gene: TRBD1
clone size: -
CDR3 length: 17
CDR3 protein: CATSPGQGASGANVLTF
CDR3 DNA: TGTGCCACCAGCCCCGGACAGGGGGCCTCTGGGGCCAACGTCCTGACTTTC

V gene: TRBV21-1
J gene: TRBJ1-2
D gene: -
clone size: -
CDR3 length: 15
CDR3 protein: CASTTGEQGAGGYTF
CDR3 DNA: TGTGCCAGCACCACGGGGGAACAGGGGGCGGGAGGCTACACCTTC

V gene: TRBV15
J gene: TRBJ1-3
D gene: -
clone size: -
CDR3 length: 16
CDR3 protein: CATSRGLGLSGNTIYF
CDR3 DNA: TGTGCCACCAGCAGAGGACTCGGCCTCTCTGGAAACACCATATATTTT

V gene: TRBV4-1
J gene: TRBJ2-1
D gene: TRBD2
clone size: -
CDR3 length: 18
CDR3 protein: CASMPGLAGAALYNEQFF
CDR3 DNA: TGCGCCAGCATGCCGGGACTAGCGGGAGCCGCTCTCTACAATGAGCAGTTCTTC

V gene: TRBV5-1
J gene: TRBJ1-4
D gene: TRBD1
clone size: once
CDR3 length: 14
CDR3 protein: CASSATGGVEKLFF
CDR3 DNA: TGCGCCAGCAGCGCGACAGGGGGGGTTGAAAAACTGTTTTTT

V gene: TRBV21-1
J gene: TRBJ2-5
D gene: -
clone size: -
CDR3 length: 13
CDR3 protein: CASSRGGRETQYF
CDR3 DNA: TGTGCCAGCAGCAGAGGGGGCCGCGAGACCCAGTACTTC

V gene: TRBV5-1
J gene: TRBJ2-5
D gene: -
clone size: -
CDR3 length: 16
CDR3 protein: CASSAGLFLSQETQYF
CDR3 DNA: TGCGCCAGCAGCGCGGGACTCTTCCTTTCACAAGAGACCCAGTACTTC

V gene: TRBV6-5
J gene: TRBJ1-2
D gene: -
clone size: -
CDR3 length: 14
CDR3 protein: CASSYQPGRTGYTF
CDR3 DNA: TGTGCCAGCAGTTATCAGCCAGGGAGGACTGGCTACACCTTC

V gene: TRBV7-9
J gene: TRBJ1-2
D gene: -
clone size: -
CDR3 length: 12
CDR3 protein: CASSLQGLGYTF
CDR3 DNA: TGTGCCAGCAGCTTACAGGGCTTAGGCTACACCTTC

V gene: TRBV6-5
J gene: TRBJ2-5
D gene: -
clone size: -
CDR3 length: 15
CDR3 protein: CASSSSGGREETQYF
CDR3 DNA: TGTGCCAGCAGCTCTTCGGGGGGCAGGGAAGAGACCCAGTACTTC

V gene: TRBV19
J gene: TRBJ2-3
D gene: -
clone size: once
CDR3 length: 14
CDR3 protein: CASSRLLYTDTQYF
CDR3 DNA: TGTGCCAGTAGTAGACTTCTGTACACAGATACGCAGTATTTT

V gene: TRBV7-9
J gene: TRBJ2-7
D gene: TRBD1
clone size: -
CDR3 length: 18
CDR3 protein: CASSQYFGTGETYYEQYF
CDR3 DNA: TGTGCCAGCAGCCAATACTTCGGGACAGGAGAAACCTACTACGAGCAGTACTTC

V gene: TRBV3-1/TRBV3-2
J gene: TRBJ1-1
D gene: TRBD1
clone size: -
CDR3 length: 15
CDR3 protein: CASSQFTGGWTEAFF
CDR3 DNA: TGTGCCAGCAGCCAGTTCACAGGGGGCTGGACTGAAGCTTTCTTT

V gene: TRBV7-9
J gene: TRBJ1-2
D gene: -
clone size: -
CDR3 length: 17
CDR3 protein: CASSPILASAHNYGYTF
CDR3 DNA: TGTGCCAGCAGCCCCATCCTAGCGAGTGCCCATAACTATGGCTACACCTTC

V gene: TRBV14
J gene: TRBJ2-7
D gene: -
clone size: -
CDR3 length: 16
CDR3 protein: CASSPEGGGESYEQYF
CDR3 DNA: TGTGCCAGCAGCCCCGAAGGCGGCGGTGAATCCTACGAGCAGTACTTC

V gene: TRBV28
J gene: TRBJ1-1
D gene: -
clone size: -
CDR3 length: 15
CDR3 protein: CASVPLQGLNTEAFF
CDR3 DNA: TGTGCCAGCGTTCCCCTACAGGGATTGAACACTGAAGCTTTCTTT

V gene: TRBV15
J gene: TRBJ1-4
D gene: -
clone size: -
CDR3 length: 14
CDR3 protein: CATNGADLNEKLFF
CDR3 DNA: TGTGCCACCAACGGAGCTGACCTTAATGAAAAACTGTTTTTT

V gene: TRBV12-5
J gene: TRBJ1-5
D gene: TRBD1
clone size: -
CDR3 length: 19
CDR3 protein: CASGLANRDRGFGNQPQHF
CDR3 DNA: TGTGCTAGTGGTTTGGCGAACCGCGACAGGGGGTTCGGCAATCAGCCCCAGCATTTT

V gene: TRBV28
J gene: TRBJ2-7
D gene: -
clone size: -
CDR3 length: 14
CDR3 protein: CAAQRGGSSYEQYF
CDR3 DNA: TGTGCAGCCCAAAGAGGGGGTAGCTCCTACGAGCAGTACTTC

V gene: TRBV3-1/TRBV3-2
J gene: TRBJ1-1
D gene: -
clone size: -
CDR3 length: 14
CDR3 protein: CASSQKRASTEAFF
CDR3 DNA: TGTGCCAGCAGCCAAAAGCGGGCTAGCACTGAAGCTTTCTTT

V gene: TRBV20-1
J gene: TRBJ1-4
D gene: -
clone size: -
CDR3 length: 11
CDR3 protein: CSAHSNEKLFF
CDR3 DNA: TGCAGTGCTCACTCCAATGAAAAACTGTTTTTT

V gene: TRBV6-5
J gene: TRBJ1-2
D gene: TRBD1
clone size: -
CDR3 length: 13
CDR3 protein: CASSSQGADGYTF
CDR3 DNA: TGTGCCAGCAGCTCACAGGGGGCCGATGGCTACACCTTC

V gene: TRBV12-5
J gene: TRBJ2-2
D gene: TRBD1
clone size: -
CDR3 length: 18
CDR3 protein: CASGPIWGTGVFSGELFF
CDR3 DNA: TGTGCTAGTGGCCCTATTTGGGGGACAGGGGTTTTTTCCGGGGAGCTGTTTTTT

V gene: TRBV5-1
J gene: TRBJ2-2
D gene: TRBD1
clone size: few
CDR3 length: 15
CDR3 protein: CASSSGTGNTGELFF
CDR3 DNA: TGCGCCAGCAGCTCCGGGACAGGGAATACCGGGGAGCTGTTTTTT

V gene: TRBV9
J gene: TRBJ2-1
D gene: TRBD2
clone size: -
CDR3 length: 20
CDR3 protein: CASSAGRGLAGGLSYNEQFF
CDR3 DNA: TGTGCCAGCAGCGCGGGTCGGGGGCTAGCGGGAGGCCTCTCCTACAATGAGCAGTTCTTC

V gene: TRBV18
J gene: TRBJ1-1
D gene: -
clone size: -
CDR3 length: 16
CDR3 protein: CASSPGGGRMNTEAFF
CDR3 DNA: TGTGCCAGCTCACCAGGCGGGGGCAGGATGAACACTGAAGCTTTCTTT

V gene: TRBV11-2
J gene: TRBJ2-6
D gene: TRBD1
clone size: -
CDR3 length: 19
CDR3 protein: CASSSRPGQRVSGANVLTF
CDR3 DNA: TGTGCCAGCAGCTCCCGTCCGGGACAGAGGGTCTCTGGGGCCAACGTCCTGACTTTC

V gene: TRBV5-1
J gene: TRBJ1-2
D gene: -
clone size: -
CDR3 length: 15
CDR3 protein: CASSLGTARDYGYTF
CDR3 DNA: TGCGCCAGCAGCTTGGGGACAGCGAGGGACTATGGCTACACCTTC

V gene: TRBV10-1
J gene: TRBJ2-1
D gene: TRBD2
clone size: -
CDR3 length: 16
CDR3 protein: CASSDGSGINYNEQFF
CDR3 DNA: TGCGCCAGCAGTGACGGTAGCGGGATAAATTACAATGAGCAGTTCTTC

V gene: TRBV5-1
J gene: TRBJ1-3
D gene: -
clone size: -
CDR3 length: 15
CDR3 protein: CASSLQADSGNTIYF
CDR3 DNA: TGCGCCAGCAGCTTGCAAGCCGACTCTGGAAACACCATATATTTT

V gene: TRBV12-3/TRBV12-4
J gene: TRBJ1-2
D gene: -
clone size: few
CDR3 length: 12
CDR3 protein: CASSFGGSGYTF
CDR3 DNA: TGTGCCAGCAGTTTCGGCGGGTCTGGCTACACCTTC

V gene: TRBV6-6
J gene: TRBJ1-2
D gene: TRBD1
clone size: -
CDR3 length: 15
CDR3 protein: CASSYSPGQGRGYTF
CDR3 DNA: TGTGCCAGCAGTTACTCCCCGGGACAGGGCCGTGGCTACACCTTC

V gene: TRBV3-1/TRBV3-2
J gene: TRBJ1-2
D gene: -
clone size: -
CDR3 length: 16
CDR3 protein: CASSQDVRGWNYGYTF
CDR3 DNA: TGTGCCAGCAGCCAAGATGTCAGGGGCTGGAACTATGGCTACACCTTC

V gene: TRBV3-1/TRBV3-2
J gene: TRBJ2-7
D gene: -
clone size: -
CDR3 length: 12
CDR3 protein: CASSLGGYEQYF
CDR3 DNA: TGTGCCAGCAGCCTCGGCGGCTACGAGCAGTACTTC

V gene: TRBV3-1/TRBV3-2
J gene: TRBJ2-7
D gene: TRBD1
clone size: -
CDR3 length: 15
CDR3 protein: CASSHLGQGNHEQYF
CDR3 DNA: TGTGCCAGCAGCCATCTAGGACAGGGGAACCACGAGCAGTACTTC

V gene: TRBV2
J gene: TRBJ2-7
D gene: -
clone size: -
CDR3 length: 17
CDR3 protein: CASSERRRDSSTYEQYF
CDR3 DNA: TGTGCCAGCAGTGAACGAAGGCGGGACTCAAGTACGTACGAGCAGTACTTC

V gene: TRBV9
J gene: TRBJ2-5
D gene: TRBD2
clone size: once
CDR3 length: 18
CDR3 protein: CASSVPQGGRAEGETQYF
CDR3 DNA: TGTGCCAGCAGCGTACCACAGGGCGGGAGGGCCGAAGGAGAGACCCAGTACTTC

V gene: TRBV28
J gene: TRBJ2-2
D gene: TRBD2
clone size: -
CDR3 length: 14
CDR3 protein: CASSTSGGAGELFF
CDR3 DNA: TGTGCCAGCTCAACTAGCGGGGGGGCCGGGGAGCTGTTTTTT

V gene: TRBV28
J gene: TRBJ1-4
D gene: TRBD1
clone size: once
CDR3 length: 15
CDR3 protein: CASSPQGVRNEKLFF
CDR3 DNA: TGTGCCAGCAGCCCTCAGGGGGTGCGGAATGAAAAACTGTTTTTT

V gene: TRBV19
J gene: TRBJ2-5
D gene: -
clone size: -
CDR3 length: 13
CDR3 protein: CASSIRDRETQYF
CDR3 DNA: TGTGCCAGTAGTATTCGGGATCGTGAGACCCAGTACTTC

V gene: TRBV5-6
J gene: TRBJ1-5
D gene: -
clone size: -
CDR3 length: 13
CDR3 protein: CASSFTSNQPQHF
CDR3 DNA: TGTGCCAGCAGCTTTACAAGCAATCAGCCCCAGCATTTT

V gene: TRBV18
J gene: TRBJ2-3
D gene: -
clone size: once
CDR3 length: 13
CDR3 protein: CASSPPSTDTQYF
CDR3 DNA: TGTGCCAGCTCACCACCGAGTACAGATACGCAGTATTTT

V gene: TRBV2
J gene: TRBJ2-1
D gene: TRBD1
clone size: -
CDR3 length: 15
CDR3 protein: CASLGQGLRYNEQFF
CDR3 DNA: TGTGCCAGCCTGGGACAGGGGTTGCGCTACAATGAGCAGTTCTTC

V gene: TRBV15
J gene: TRBJ1-1
D gene: -
clone size: -
CDR3 length: 15
CDR3 protein: CATSRGDQRDTEAFF
CDR3 DNA: TGTGCCACCAGCAGGGGCGACCAGAGGGACACTGAAGCTTTCTTT